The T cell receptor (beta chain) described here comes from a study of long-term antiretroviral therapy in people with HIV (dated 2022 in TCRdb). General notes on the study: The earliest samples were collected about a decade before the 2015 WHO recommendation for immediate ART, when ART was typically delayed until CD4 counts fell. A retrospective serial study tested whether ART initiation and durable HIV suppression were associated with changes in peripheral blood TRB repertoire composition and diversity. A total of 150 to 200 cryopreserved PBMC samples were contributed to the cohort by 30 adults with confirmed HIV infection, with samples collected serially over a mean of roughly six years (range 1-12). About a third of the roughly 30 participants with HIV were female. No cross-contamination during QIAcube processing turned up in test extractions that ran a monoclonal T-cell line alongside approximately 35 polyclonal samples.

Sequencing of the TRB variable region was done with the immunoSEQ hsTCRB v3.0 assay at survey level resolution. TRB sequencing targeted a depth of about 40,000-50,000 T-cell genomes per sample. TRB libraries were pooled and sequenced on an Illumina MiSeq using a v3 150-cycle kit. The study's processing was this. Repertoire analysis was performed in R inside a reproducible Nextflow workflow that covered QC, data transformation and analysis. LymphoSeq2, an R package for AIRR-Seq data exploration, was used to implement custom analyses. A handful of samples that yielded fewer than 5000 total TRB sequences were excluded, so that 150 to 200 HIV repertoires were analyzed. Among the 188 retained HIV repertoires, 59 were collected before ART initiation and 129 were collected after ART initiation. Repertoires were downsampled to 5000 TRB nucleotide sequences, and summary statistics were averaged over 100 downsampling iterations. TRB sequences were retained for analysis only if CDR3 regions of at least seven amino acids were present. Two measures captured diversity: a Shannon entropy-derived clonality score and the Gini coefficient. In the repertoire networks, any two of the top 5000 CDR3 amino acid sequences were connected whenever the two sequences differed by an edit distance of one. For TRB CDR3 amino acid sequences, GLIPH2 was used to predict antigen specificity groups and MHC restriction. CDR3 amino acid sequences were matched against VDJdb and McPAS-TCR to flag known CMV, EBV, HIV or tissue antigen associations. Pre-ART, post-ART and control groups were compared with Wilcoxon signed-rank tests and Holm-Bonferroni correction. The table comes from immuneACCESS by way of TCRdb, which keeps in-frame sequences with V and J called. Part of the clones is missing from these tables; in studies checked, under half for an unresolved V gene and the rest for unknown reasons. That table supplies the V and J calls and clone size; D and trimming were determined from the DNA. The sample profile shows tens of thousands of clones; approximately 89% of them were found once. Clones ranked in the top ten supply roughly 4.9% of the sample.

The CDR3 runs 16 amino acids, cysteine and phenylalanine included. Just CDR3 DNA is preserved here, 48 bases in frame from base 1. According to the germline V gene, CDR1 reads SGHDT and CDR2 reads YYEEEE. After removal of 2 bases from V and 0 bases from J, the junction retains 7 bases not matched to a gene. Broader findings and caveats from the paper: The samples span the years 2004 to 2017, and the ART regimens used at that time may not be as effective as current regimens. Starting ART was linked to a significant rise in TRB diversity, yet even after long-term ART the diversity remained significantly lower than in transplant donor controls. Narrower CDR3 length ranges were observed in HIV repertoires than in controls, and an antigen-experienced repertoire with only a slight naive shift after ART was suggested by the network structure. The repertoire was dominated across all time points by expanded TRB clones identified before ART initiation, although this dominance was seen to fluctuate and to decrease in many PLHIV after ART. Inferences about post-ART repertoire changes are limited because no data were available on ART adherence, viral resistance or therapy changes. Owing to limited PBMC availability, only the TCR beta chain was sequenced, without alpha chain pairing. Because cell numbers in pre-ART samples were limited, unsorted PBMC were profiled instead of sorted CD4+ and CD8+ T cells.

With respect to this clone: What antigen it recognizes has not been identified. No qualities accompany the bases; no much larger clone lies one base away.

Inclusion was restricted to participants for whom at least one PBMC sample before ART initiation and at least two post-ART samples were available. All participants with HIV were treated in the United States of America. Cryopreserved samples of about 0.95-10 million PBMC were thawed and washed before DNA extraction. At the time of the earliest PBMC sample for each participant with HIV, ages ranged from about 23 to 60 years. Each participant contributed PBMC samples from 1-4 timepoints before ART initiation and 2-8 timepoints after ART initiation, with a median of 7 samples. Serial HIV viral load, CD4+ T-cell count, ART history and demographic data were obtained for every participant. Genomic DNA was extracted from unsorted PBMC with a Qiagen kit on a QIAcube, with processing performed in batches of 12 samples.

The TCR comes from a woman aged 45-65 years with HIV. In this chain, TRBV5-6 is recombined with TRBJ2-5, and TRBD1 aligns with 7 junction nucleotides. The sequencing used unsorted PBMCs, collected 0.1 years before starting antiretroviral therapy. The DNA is TGTGCCAGCAGCTTCCTGGGACAGTCAAACCAAGAGACCCAGTACTTC. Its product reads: CASSFLGQSNQETQYF.